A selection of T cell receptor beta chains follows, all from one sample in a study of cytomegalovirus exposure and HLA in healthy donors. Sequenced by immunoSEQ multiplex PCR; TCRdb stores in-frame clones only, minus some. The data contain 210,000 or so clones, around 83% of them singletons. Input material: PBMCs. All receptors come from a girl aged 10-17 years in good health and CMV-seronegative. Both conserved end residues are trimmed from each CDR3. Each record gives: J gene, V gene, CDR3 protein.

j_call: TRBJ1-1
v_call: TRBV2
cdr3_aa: ASSESGGNTEAF

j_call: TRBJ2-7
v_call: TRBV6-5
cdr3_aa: ASSSQGPEQY

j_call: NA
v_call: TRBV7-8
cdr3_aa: ASSLADTSGYEQY

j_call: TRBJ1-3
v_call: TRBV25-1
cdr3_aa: ASEARDIGNTIY

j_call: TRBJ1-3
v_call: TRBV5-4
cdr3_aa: ASSSMGQGLFVVGNTIY

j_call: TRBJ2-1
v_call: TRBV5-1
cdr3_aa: ASRGTSGGYNEQF

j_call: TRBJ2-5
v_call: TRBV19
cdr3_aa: ASSGRGGGGLETQY

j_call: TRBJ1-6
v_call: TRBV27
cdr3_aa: ASSFRDIASPLH

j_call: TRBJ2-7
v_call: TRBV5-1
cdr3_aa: ASSLVSGSGNEQY

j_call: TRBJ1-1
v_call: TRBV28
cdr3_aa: ASSLSTQGEAF

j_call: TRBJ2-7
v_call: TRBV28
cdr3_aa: ASSFSSVAVTYEQY

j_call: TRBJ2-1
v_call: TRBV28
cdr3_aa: ASSFLSGGDNEQF

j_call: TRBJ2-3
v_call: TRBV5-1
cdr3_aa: ASRYTDTQY

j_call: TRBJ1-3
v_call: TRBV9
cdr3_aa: ASSPRTELSGNTIY

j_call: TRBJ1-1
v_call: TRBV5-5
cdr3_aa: ASRAETGIYTEAF